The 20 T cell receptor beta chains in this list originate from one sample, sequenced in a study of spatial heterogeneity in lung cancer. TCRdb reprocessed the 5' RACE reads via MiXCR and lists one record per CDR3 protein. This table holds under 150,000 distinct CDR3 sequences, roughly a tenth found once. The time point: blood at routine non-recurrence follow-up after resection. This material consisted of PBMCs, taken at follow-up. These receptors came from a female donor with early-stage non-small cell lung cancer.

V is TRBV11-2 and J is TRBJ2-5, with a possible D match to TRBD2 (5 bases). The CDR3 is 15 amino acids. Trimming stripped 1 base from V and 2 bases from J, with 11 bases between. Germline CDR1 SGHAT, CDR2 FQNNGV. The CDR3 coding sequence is TGTGCCAGCAGCTTAGCGGGGAACCCACAAGAGACCCAGTACTTC. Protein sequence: CASSLAGNPQETQYF.

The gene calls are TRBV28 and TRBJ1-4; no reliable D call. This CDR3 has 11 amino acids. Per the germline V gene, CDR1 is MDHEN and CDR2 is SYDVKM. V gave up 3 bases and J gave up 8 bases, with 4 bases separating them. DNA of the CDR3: TGTGCCAGCAGTTTTCGAGAAAAACTGTTTTTT. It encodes CASSFREKLFF.

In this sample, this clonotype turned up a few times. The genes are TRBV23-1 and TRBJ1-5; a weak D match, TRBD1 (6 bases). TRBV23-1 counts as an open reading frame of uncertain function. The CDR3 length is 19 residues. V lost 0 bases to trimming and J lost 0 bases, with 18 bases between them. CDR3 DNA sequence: TGCGCCAGCAGTCAATCGGGAACGGGGGCGTTGAATAGCAATCAGCCCCAGCATTTT. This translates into CASSQSGTGALNSNQPQHF.

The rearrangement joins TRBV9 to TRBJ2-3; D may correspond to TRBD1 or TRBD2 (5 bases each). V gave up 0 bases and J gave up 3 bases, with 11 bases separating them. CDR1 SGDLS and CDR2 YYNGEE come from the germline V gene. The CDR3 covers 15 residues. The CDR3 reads CASSVEGTETDTQYF. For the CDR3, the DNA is TGTGCCAGCAGCGTAGAAGGGACCGAGACAGATACGCAGTATTTT.

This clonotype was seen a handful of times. In DNA form, the CDR3 reads TGTGCCAGCAGTGTCCAAAGGGGCTACGAGCAGTACTTC. Translating gives CASSVQRGYEQYF. This chain connects TRBV6-5 to TRBJ2-7; TRBD1 is a possible D gene (5 bases). Trimming removed 5 bases from V and 3 bases from J, with 11 bases in between. This CDR3 has 13 residues. The V gene's germline CDR1 is MNHEY and CDR2 SVGAGI.

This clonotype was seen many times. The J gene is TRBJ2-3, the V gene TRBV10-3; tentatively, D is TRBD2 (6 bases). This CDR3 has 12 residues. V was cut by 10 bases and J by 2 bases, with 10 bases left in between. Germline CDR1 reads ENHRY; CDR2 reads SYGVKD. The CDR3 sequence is CATASATDTQYF. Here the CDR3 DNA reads TGTGCCACGGCTAGCGCCACAGATACGCAGTATTTT.

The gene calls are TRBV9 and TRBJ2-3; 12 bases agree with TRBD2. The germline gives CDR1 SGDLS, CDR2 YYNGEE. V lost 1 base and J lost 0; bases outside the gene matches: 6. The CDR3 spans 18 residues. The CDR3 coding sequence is TGTGCCAGCAGCGTAACTAGCGGGAGGCCGGAAAGCACAGATACGCAGTATTTT. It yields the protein CASSVTSGRPESTDTQYF.

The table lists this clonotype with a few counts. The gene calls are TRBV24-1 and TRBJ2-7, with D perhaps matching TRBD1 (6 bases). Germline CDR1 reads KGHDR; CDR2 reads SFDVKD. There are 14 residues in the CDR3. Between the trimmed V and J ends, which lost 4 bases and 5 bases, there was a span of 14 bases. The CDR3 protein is CATSEAQGSDEQYV. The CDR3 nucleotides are TGTGCCACCAGTGAGGCACAGGGATCCGACGAGCAGTACGTC.

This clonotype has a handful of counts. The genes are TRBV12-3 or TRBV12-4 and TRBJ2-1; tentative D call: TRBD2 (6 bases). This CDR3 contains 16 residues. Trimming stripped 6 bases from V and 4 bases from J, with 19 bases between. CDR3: CASRRTPGSGYNEQFF. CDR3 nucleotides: TGTGCCAGCAGAAGAACCCCCGGGAGTGGATACAATGAGCAGTTCTTC.

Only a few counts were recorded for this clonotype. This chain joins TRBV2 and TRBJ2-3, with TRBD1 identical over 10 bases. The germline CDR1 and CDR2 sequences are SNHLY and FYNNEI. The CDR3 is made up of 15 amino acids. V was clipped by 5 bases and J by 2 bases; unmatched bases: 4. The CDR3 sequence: CASSRDRGVTDTQYF. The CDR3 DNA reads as TGTGCCAGCAGTCGGGACAGGGGTGTCACAGATACGCAGTATTTT. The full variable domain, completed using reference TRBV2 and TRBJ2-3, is EPEVTQTPSHQVTQMGQEVILRCVPISNHLYFYWYRQILGQKVEFLVSFYNNEISEKSEIFDDQFSVERPDGSNFTLKIRSTKLEDSAMYFCASSRDRGVTDTQYFGPGTRLTVL.

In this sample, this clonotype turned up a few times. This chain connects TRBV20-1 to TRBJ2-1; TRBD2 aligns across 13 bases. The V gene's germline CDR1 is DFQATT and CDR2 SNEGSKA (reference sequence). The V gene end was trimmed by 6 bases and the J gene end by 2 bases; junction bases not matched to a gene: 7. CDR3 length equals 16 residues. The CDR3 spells CSAAGLAGVAYNEQFF. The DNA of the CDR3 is TGCAGTGCCGCTGGACTAGCGGGAGTCGCCTACAATGAGCAGTTCTTC.

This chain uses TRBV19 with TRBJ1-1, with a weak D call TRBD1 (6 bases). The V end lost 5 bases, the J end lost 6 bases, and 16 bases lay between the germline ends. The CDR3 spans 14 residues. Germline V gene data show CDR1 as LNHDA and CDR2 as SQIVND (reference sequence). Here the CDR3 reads CASSLGGRGAEAFF. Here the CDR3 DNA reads TGTGCCAGTAGTCTTGGGGGGCGAGGGGCTGAAGCTTTCTTT. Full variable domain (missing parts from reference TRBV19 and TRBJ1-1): DGGITQSPKYLFRKEGQNVTLSCEQNLNHDAMYWYRQDPGQGLRLIYYSQIVNDFQKGDIAEGYSVSREKKESFPLTVTSAQKNPTAFYLCASSLGGRGAEAFFGQGTRLTVV.

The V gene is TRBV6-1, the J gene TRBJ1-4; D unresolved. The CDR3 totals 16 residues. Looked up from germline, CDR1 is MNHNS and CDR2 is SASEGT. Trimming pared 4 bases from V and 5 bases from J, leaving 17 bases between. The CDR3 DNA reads TGTGCCAGCAGTGGTCCGCGACGTCTAACCAATGAAAAACTGTTTTTT. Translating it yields CASSGPRRLTNEKLFF.

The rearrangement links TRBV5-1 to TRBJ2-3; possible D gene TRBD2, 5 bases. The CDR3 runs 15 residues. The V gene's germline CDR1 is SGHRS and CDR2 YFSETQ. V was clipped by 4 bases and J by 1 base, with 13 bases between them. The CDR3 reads CASSLNYGGTDTQYF. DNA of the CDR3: TGCGCCAGCAGCCTGAACTACGGGGGCACAGATACGCAGTATTTT.

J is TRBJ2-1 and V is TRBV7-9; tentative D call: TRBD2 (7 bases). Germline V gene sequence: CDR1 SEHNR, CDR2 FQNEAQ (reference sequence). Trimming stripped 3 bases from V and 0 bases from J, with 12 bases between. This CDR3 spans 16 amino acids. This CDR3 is CASSFLGGLSYNEQFF. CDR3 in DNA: TGTGCCAGCAGCTTTCTGGGGGGGCTCTCCTACAATGAGCAGTTCTTC. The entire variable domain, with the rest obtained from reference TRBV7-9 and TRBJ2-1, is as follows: DTGVSQNPRHKITKRGQNVTFRCDPISEHNRLYWYRQTLGQGPEFLTYFQNEAQLEKSRLLSDRFSAERPKGSFSTLEIQRTEQGDSAMYLCASSFLGGLSYNEQFFGPGTRLTVL.

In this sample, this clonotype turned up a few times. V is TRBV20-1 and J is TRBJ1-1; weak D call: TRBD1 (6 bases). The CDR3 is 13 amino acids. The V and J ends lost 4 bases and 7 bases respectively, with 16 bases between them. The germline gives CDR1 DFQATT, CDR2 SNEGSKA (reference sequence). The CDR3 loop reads CSATPTGRFEAFF. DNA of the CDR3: TGCAGTGCTACCCCCACAGGGCGATTTGAAGCTTTCTTT.

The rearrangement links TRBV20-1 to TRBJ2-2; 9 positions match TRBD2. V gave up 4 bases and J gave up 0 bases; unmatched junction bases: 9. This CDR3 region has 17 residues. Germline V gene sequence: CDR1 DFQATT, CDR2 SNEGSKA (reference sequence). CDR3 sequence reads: CSAKETRTSANTGELFF. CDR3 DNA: TGCAGTGCTAAAGAGACCAGGACTAGCGCGAACACCGGGGAGCTGTTTTTT.

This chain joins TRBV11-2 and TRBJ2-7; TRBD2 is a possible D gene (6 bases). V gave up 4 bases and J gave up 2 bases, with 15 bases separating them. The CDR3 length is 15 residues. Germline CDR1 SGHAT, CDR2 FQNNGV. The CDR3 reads CASSYLSGVTYEQYF. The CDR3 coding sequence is TGTGCCAGCAGCTACCTCTCGGGGGTAACCTACGAGCAGTACTTC.

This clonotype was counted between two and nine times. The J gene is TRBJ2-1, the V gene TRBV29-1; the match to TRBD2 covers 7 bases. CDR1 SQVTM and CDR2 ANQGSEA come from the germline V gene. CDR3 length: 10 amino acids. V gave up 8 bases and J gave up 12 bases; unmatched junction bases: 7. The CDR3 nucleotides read TGCAGCATTAGCCCGGGAGGGCAGTTCTTC. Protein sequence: CSISPGGQFF.

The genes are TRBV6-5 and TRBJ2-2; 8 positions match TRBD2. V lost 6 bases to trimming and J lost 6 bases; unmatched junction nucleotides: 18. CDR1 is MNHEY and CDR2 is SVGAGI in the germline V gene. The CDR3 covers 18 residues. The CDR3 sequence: CASSRDWYSGSGAGELFF. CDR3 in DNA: TGTGCCAGCAGCCGCGACTGGTACAGCGGGAGTGGCGCCGGGGAGCTGTTTTTT.